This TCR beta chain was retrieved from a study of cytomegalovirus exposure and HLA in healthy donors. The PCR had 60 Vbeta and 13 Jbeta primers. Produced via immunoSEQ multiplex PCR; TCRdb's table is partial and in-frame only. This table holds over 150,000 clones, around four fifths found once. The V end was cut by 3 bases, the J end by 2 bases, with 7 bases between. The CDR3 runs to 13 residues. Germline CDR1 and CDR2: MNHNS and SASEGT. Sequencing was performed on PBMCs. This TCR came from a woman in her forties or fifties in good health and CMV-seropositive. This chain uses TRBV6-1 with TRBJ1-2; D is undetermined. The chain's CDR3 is CASSDTGNYGYTF. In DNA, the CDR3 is TGTGCCAGCAGTGATACGGGGAACTATGGCTACACCTTC.